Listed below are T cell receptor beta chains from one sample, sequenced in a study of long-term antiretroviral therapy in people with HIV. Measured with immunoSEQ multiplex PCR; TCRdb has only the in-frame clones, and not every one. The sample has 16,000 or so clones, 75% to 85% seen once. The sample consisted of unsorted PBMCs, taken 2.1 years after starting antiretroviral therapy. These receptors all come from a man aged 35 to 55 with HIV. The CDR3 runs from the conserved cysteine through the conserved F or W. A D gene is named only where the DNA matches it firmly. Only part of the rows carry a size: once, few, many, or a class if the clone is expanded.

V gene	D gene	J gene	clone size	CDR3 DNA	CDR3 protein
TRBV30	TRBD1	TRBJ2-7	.	TGTGCCTGGAGTGCTGGGACAGGAAGATACGAGCAGTACTTC	CAWSAGTGRYEQYF
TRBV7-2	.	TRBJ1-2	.	TGTGCCAGCAGCGCGGACTGGAGGGCGAACTATGGCTACACCTTC	CASSADWRANYGYTF
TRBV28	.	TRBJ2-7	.	TGTGCCAGCAGGACCGGAGGTGGATACGAGCAGTACTTC	CASRTGGGYEQYF
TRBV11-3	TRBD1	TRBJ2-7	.	TGTGCCAGCAGCTTACCCGGGGCAGGGGGCGCGAGCTACGAGCAGTACTTC	CASSLPGAGGASYEQYF
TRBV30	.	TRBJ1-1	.	TGTGCCTGGACCCCGGGGGATAGAGACTACACTGAAGCTTTCTTT	CAWTPGDRDYTEAFF
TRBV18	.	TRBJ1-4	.	TGTGCCAGCTCCACCTTGACTAATGAAAAACTGTTTTTT	CASSTLTNEKLFF
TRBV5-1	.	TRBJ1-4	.	TGCGCCAGCAGCTTGCAAAACGACTGGGATGAAAAACTGTTTTTT	CASSLQNDWDEKLFF
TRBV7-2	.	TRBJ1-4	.	TGTGCCAGCAGCTCCGGACAGATTATAGCAACTAATGAAAAACTGTTTTTT	CASSSGQIIATNEKLFF
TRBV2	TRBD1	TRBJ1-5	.	TGTGCCAGCAGTGAATTTGGGACAGGGGATCAGCCCCAGCATTTT	CASSEFGTGDQPQHF
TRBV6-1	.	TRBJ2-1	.	TGTGCCAGCAGTGATATGCAGGTGAATGAGCAGTTCTTC	CASSDMQVNEQFF
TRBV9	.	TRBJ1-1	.	TGTGCCAGCAGCGTAGCGGGACAACCGAACACTGAAGCTTTCTTT	CASSVAGQPNTEAFF
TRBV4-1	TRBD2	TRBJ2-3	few	TGCGCCAGCAGCTATAGCGGGGGGACCACAGATACGCAGTATTTT	CASSYSGGTTDTQYF
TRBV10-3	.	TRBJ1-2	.	TGTGCCATCAGCCAGGGACAACTTAACTATGGCTACACCTTC	CAISQGQLNYGYTF
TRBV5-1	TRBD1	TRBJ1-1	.	TGCGCCAGCAGCCCACAGGGGTTGGTGAACACTGAAGCTTTCTTT	CASSPQGLVNTEAFF
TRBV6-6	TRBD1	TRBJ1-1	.	TGTGCCAGCAGTCGCGGACAGGCCGCTGAAGCTTTCTTT	CASSRGQAAEAFF
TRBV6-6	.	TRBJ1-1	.	TGTGCCAGCAGTTCCCCGGACAGAGCTAACACTGAAGCTTTCTTT	CASSSPDRANTEAFF
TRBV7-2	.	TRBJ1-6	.	TGTGCCAGCAGCTCCCGGACAGCTAATTCACCCCTCCACTTT	CASSSRTANSPLHF
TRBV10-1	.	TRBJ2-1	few	TGCGCCAGCAGTGAAACTAGGGGCCATGAGCAGTTCTTC	CASSETRGHEQFF
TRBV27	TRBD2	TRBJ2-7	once	TGTGCCAGCAGCCCGGGAGGCGGGTACGAGCAGTACTTC	CASSPGGGYEQYF
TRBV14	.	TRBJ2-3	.	TGTGCCAGCAGCCAAGCCGATACGCAGTATTTT	CASSQADTQYF
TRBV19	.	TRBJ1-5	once	TGTGCCAGTAGTATAGGGTTGACTAGCAATCAGCCCCAGCATTTT	CASSIGLTSNQPQHF
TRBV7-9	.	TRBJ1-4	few	TGTGCCAGCAGCTTACCCCCCGATGAAAAACTGTTTTTT	CASSLPPDEKLFF
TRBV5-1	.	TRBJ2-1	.	TGCGCCAGCAGCTTGGTAGATTCCTACAATGAGCAGTTCTTC	CASSLVDSYNEQFF
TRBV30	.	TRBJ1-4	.	TGTGCCTGGAGTGTACAGAGGGATGAAAAACTGTTTTTT	CAWSVQRDEKLFF
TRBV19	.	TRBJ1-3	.	TGTGCCAGTATCCCCAGACGGAGTGGAAACACCATATATTTT	CASIPRRSGNTIYF
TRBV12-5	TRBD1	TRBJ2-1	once	TGTGCTAGTGGTTGGGGGACAGGTTGGAATGAGCAGTTCTTC	CASGWGTGWNEQFF
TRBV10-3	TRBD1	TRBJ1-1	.	TGTGCCATCAGTGAGACGGCAGGGGGGACTGAAGCTTTCTTT	CAISETAGGTEAFF
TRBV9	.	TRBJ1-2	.	TGTGCCAGCAGCCTCACCCTGGGGGGCGGCTATGGCTACACCTTC	CASSLTLGGGYGYTF
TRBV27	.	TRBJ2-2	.	TGTGCCAGCATAGGGGGAACCGGGGAGCTGTTTTTT	CASIGGTGELFF
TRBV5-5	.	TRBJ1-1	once	TGTGCCAGCAGCTTGGTGGGGGGGAGCACTGAAGCTTTCTTT	CASSLVGGSTEAFF
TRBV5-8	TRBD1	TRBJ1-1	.	TGTGCCAGCAGCTTGGAAGGGGGCCTGACTGAAGCTTTCTTT	CASSLEGGLTEAFF
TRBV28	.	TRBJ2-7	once	TGTGCCAGCAGTCTTCCCGGATACGAGCAGTACTTC	CASSLPGYEQYF
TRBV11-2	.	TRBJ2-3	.	TGTGCCAGCAGCTTAGATTGGGAACTAGTGGCAGATACGCAGTATTTT	CASSLDWELVADTQYF
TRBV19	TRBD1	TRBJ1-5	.	TGTGCCAGTAGGTCGGGACAGGGTAACAATCAGCCCCAGCATTTT	CASRSGQGNNQPQHF
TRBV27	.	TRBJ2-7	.	TGTGCCAGCAGTTTACGAACAGGCCCTTACGAGCAGTACTTC	CASSLRTGPYEQYF
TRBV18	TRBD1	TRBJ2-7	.	TGTGCCAGCTCCCCTACTCCCGACAGGGGCGGCGAGCAGTACTTC	CASSPTPDRGGEQYF
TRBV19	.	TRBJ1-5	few	TGTGCCAGTAGAACAGGGTACAATCAGCCCCAGCATTTT	CASRTGYNQPQHF
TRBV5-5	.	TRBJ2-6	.	TGTGCCAGCAGCGATGTAAGGACCCGCTCTGGGGCCAACGTCCTGACTTTC	CASSDVRTRSGANVLTF
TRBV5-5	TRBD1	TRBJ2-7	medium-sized	TGTGCCAGCAGCCTGCGTGGGACAGATTACGAGCAGTACTTC	CASSLRGTDYEQYF
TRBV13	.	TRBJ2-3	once	TGTGCCAGCAGCTTAGAGGGCAGCACAGATACGCAGTATTTT	CASSLEGSTDTQYF
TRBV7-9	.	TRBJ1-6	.	TGTGCCAGCAGCTTAGGCGGGGGGAATTCACCCCTCCACTTT	CASSLGGGNSPLHF
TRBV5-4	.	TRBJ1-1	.	TGTGCCAGCAGCTTGGATCAGGGAATGAACACTGAAGCTTTCTTT	CASSLDQGMNTEAFF
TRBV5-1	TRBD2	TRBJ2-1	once	TGCGCCAGCAGCCTAGGGACTAACCCCAGGAATGAGCAGTTCTTC	CASSLGTNPRNEQFF
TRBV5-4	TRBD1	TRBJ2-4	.	TGTGCCAGCAGTTCGGGACAGGAAAACATTCAGTACTTC	CASSSGQENIQYF
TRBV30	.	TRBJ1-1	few	TGTGCCTGGGCAGTCCTGAACACTGAAGCTTTCTTT	CAWAVLNTEAFF
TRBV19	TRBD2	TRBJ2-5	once	TGTGCCAGTAGTATAGCGGGGGGTCTCCAAGAGACCCAGTACTTC	CASSIAGGLQETQYF
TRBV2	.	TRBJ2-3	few	TGTGCCAGCAGTGAACAGGGGCTCACAGATACGCAGTATTTT	CASSEQGLTDTQYF
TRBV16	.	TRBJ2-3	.	TGTGCCAGCACCAGGGACCGCACAGATACGCAGTATTTT	CASTRDRTDTQYF
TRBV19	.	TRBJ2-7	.	TGTGCCAGTAGTCCTCGCGCGAACGAGCAGTACTTC	CASSPRANEQYF
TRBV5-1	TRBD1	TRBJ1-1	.	TGCGCCAGCAGCTTGTCGACAGGGGCGAGCACTGAAGCTTTCTTT	CASSLSTGASTEAFF
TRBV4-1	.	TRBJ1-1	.	TGCGCCAGCAGCCAATTTTCCACGGATATTAACACTGAAGCTTTCTTT	CASSQFSTDINTEAFF
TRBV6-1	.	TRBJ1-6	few	TGTGCCAGCAGTGAAAGTGTGAGGGGGTGGACTTCACCCCTCCACTTT	CASSESVRGWTSPLHF
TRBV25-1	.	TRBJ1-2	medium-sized	TGTGCCAGCAGTGAACCCGGCCAGGGAGGCTACACCTTC	CASSEPGQGGYTF
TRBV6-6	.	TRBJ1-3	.	TGTGCCAGCACCTCCCCCGGGGGATCTGGAAACACCATATATTTT	CASTSPGGSGNTIYF
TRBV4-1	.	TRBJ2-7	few	TGCGCCAGCAGCCCCCTAAGGGACGGATTGTACGAGCAGTACTTC	CASSPLRDGLYEQYF
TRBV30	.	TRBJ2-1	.	TGTGCCTGGAGTCCCCCGGGAGGGGGCCTCTACAATGAGCAGTTCTTC	CAWSPPGGGLYNEQFF
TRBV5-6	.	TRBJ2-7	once	TGTGCCAGCAGCTTGGGGCAGGGGAGCTACGAGCAGTACTTC	CASSLGQGSYEQYF
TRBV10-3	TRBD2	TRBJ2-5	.	TGTGCCATCAGTATTAGCGGGGGGTCTCAAGAGACCCAGTACTTC	CAISISGGSQETQYF
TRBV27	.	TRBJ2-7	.	TGTGCCAGCAGTTTATCCCGGTACGAGCAGTACTTC	CASSLSRYEQYF
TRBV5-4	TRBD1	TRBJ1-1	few	TGTGCCAGCAGCTTGCCCACAGGGGATTCTGAAGCTTTCTTT	CASSLPTGDSEAFF